Here is one T cell receptor beta chain with its context. This sample was taken from a study of shared clonotypes between healthy human individuals. Looking at the study overall: Researchers assigned three CD4 naive, three CD4 memory, two CD8 naive and one CD8 memory plate to each donor.

V trimming: 5 bases; J trimming: 6 bases; junction bases outside the gene matches: 5. This CDR3 has 13 residues. Looked up from germline, CDR1 is MNHEY and CDR2 is SVGAGI. In the source study's methods: From ImmunoSEQ came sequences covering only the junction and carrying no quality scores, so filtering differed. Data came from immunoSEQ multiplex PCR; TCRdb stores just in-frame clones and leaves some out. V, J and clone size are taken as reported in that table, and D and trimming were inferred from the DNA itself. Here the sample spans about 2.3 million clones, 85% to 95% being singletons. This TCR was recovered from a man between 18 and 35 years old in good health. Some clones in this sample may be carry-over from other donors' samples. The sample comprised naive CD4+ T cells from PBMCs. Subset: CD45RA+ positively selected. The chain recombines TRBV6-5 with TRBJ2-7; TRBD1 aligns across 9 bases. CDR3 bases: TGTGCCAGCAGTCAGGGACAGGGATCCGAGCAGTACTTC. Encoded protein: CASSQGQGSEQYF.